This T cell receptor (beta chain) was captured in a study of graft-versus-host responses after intestinal transplantation. Germline V gene data show CDR1 as MNHEY and CDR2 as SMNVEV (reference sequence). V was clipped by 4 bases and J by 5 bases, with 12 bases between them. This CDR3 comprises 14 residues. Using immunoSEQ multiplex PCR, the repertoire was profiled, and TCRdb retains in-frame clones only, with some absent. The table includes 43,000 or so clones, about 94% detected once. This clonotype was obtained from a human patient who received an intestinal transplant, so some T cells may come from the graft donor. V gene TRBV27 combines with J gene TRBJ2-1, with D hard to call. Sequenced material: PBMCs, taken 330 to 350 days after intestinal transplant. This CDR3 reads CASSWKGGNNEQFF. In nucleotides, the CDR3 is TGTGCCAGCAGTTGGAAGGGCGGTAACAATGAGCAGTTCTTC.